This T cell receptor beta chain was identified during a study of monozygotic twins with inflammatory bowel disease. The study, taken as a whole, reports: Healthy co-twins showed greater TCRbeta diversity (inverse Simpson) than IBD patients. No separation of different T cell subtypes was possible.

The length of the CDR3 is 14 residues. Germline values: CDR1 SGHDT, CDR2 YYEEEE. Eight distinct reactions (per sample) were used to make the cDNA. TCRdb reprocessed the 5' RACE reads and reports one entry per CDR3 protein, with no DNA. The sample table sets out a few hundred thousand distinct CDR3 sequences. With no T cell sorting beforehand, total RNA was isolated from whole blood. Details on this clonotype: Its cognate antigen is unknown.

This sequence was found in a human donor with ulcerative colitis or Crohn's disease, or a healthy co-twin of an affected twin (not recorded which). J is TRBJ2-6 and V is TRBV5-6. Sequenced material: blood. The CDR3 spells CASTHNSGANVLTF.